The T cell receptor beta chain described here comes from a study of T cells in Graves' hyperthyroidism and ophthalmopathy. Whole-study findings and limits: Most thyroid-expanded clonotypes above 0.001 were also found in blood.

Regarding this clonotype: Its antigen is still unknown.

The CDR3 has 15 amino acids. The trim removed 5 bases at V and 5 bases at J, leaving 7 bases unmatched. Germline V gene sequence: CDR1 LNHDA, CDR2 SQIVND (reference sequence). Regions amplified from RNA transcripts were the TCR beta CDR3 regions. Researchers ran a first-round RT-PCR on the TCR CDR3 using the HTBI primer set. A single record per CDR3 protein comes from TCRdb applying MiXCR to the multiplex PCR reads. The sample includes 640,000 or so distinct CDR3 sequences, around 14% of them seen just once. The chain couples TRBV19 to TRBJ2-1, with 9 bases fitting TRBD1. Sequencing input: blood. This clonotype was sampled from a woman aged 18-29 years with Graves' ophthalmopathy. The CDR3 region has the DNA TGTGCCAGTAGTCTTTTGGGACAGGGTAACAATGAGCAGTTCTTC. Its protein product is CASSLLGQGNNEQFF.